This TCR beta chain was obtained from a study of blood T cell repertoires in COVID-19. Looking at the study overall: PBMCs, B-cell-depleted T cells, or T cells were the source of the cDNA or gDNA that made up the material.

The CDR3 spans 15 residues. Germline V lookup: CDR1 SGHRS, CDR2 YFSETQ. V lost 4 bases to trimming and J lost 0 bases, with 12 bases between them. Authors' analysis steps: Quantification of nucleated cells was approximated via reference gene primer amplification. TCRdb's copy holds only in-frame clones and misses some; the assay was immunoSEQ multiplex PCR. From that table come the V and J calls and clone size; the DNA was used to work out D and trimming. The table lists about 110,000 clones, 88% of them singletons, with approximately 3.4% in the top ten. This clonotype was obtained from a woman aged 45-65 years with acute or convalescent COVID-19. V usage is TRBV5-1 and J usage is TRBJ2-3; unclear D gene. Sequencing was performed on peripheral blood. CDR3 DNA: TGCGCCAGCAGCGCAACACCGACTAGCACAGATACGCAGTATTTT. It codes for CASSATPTSTDTQYF.